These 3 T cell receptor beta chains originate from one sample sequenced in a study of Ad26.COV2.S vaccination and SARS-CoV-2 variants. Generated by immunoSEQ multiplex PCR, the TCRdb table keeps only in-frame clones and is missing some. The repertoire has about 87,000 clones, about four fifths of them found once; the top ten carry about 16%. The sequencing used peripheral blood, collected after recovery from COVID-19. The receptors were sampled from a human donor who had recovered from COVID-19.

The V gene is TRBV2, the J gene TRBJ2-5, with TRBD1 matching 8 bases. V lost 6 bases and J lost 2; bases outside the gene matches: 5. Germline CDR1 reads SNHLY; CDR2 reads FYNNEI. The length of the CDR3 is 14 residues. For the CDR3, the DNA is TGTGCCAGCAGGGACAGGGAAATACAAGAGACCCAGTACTTC. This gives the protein CASRDREIQETQYF. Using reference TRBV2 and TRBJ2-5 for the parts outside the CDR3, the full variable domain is EPEVTQTPSHQVTQMGQEVILRCVPISNHLYFYWYRQILGQKVEFLVSFYNNEISEKSEIFDDQFSVERPDGSNFTLKIRSTKLEDSAMYFCASRDREIQETQYFGPGTRLLVL.

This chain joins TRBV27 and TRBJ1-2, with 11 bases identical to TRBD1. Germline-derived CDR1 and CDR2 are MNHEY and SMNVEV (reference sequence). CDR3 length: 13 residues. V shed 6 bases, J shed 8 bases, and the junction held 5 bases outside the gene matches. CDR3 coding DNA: TGTGCCAGCAGCGGACAGGGGGCGTTCGGCTACACCTTC. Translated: CASSGQGAFGYTF.

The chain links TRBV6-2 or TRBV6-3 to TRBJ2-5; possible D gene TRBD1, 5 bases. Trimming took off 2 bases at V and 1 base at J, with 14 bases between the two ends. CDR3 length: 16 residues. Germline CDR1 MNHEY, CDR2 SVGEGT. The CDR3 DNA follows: TGTGCCAGCAGTTACGGCGTCCGACAGACCCAAGAGACCCAGTACTTC. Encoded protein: CASSYGVRQTQETQYF.